This passage covers 11 T cell receptor beta chains from one sample sequenced in a study of T-cell reconstitution after alpha-beta-depleted transplantation in children. Using unique molecular identifiers, the investigators prepared the TCRbeta library. TCRdb fed the PCR reads into MiXCR, producing one record per CDR3 protein. The sample lists 250,000 to 350,000 distinct CDR3 sequences; around 20% were seen once. The sample in question was PBMCs, mostly from graft donor cells, obtained 180 days after TCRalphabeta/CD19-depleted stem cell transplant. The receptors were gathered from a male patient between 10 and 17 years old who had a stem cell transplant for acute lymphoblastic leukemia, so the T cells may come from the graft donor.

The table lists this clonotype with a few counts. CDR3 nucleotides: TGTGCCAGCAGCGTAGGCGACAGGGTCTCTGGGGCCAACGTCCTGACTTTC. This gives the protein CASSVGDRVSGANVLTF. The chain recombines TRBV9 with TRBJ2-6, with 7 bases fitting TRBD1. Germline trimming cut 0 bases from V and 0 bases from J; bases unmatched to any gene: 3. CDR1 and CDR2 (germline): SGDLS, YYNGEE. There are 17 residues in the CDR3.

A few counts support this clonotype. J is TRBJ1-2 and V is TRBV20-1; 7 nucleotides match TRBD1. Germline CDR1 is DFQATT and CDR2 is SNEGSKA (reference sequence). There are 12 residues in the CDR3. V lost 6 bases and J lost 8; bases outside the gene matches: 9. The CDR3 sequence is CSARQGNSGYTF. Written as DNA, the CDR3 is TGCAGTGCGAGACAGGGAAACAGCGGCTACACCTTC.

The CDR3 spells CASSLESPSNSGNTIYF. The CDR3 DNA sequence: TGCGCCAGCAGCTTGGAGAGTCCCTCCAATTCTGGAAACACCATATATTTT. The chain has TRBV5-1 and TRBJ1-3; D is unclear. Germline lookup yields CDR1 SGHRS and CDR2 YFSETQ. This CDR3 has 17 residues. V was clipped by 0 bases and J by 1 base, with 14 bases between them.

V and J are TRBV15 and TRBJ2-6; 8 bases agree with TRBD1. Germline CDR1 is LNHNV and CDR2 is YYDKDF (reference sequence). V shed 3 bases, J shed 11 bases, and the junction held 6 bases outside the gene matches. The CDR3 has 14 amino acids. DNA for the CDR3: TGTGCCACCAGCAGGGACAGGGCCGCACACGTCCTGACTTTC. Translated, it gives CATSRDRAAHVLTF.

J is TRBJ2-7 and V is TRBV9, with D maybe TRBD2 (7 bases). CDR1 is SGDLS and CDR2 is YYNGEE in the germline V gene. This CDR3 has 17 residues. V lost 3 bases and J 1 base, leaving 20 bases between the germline ends. The CDR3 reads CASSAHIRGAGSYEQYF. CDR3 coding DNA: TGTGCCAGCAGCGCACACATTCGGGGGGCCGGATCCTACGAGCAGTACTTC.

V usage is TRBV7-9 and J usage is TRBJ1-4; D gene unclear. Looked up from germline, CDR1 is SEHNR and CDR2 is FQNEAQ (reference sequence). This CDR3 contains 15 residues. Trimming pared 5 bases from V and 1 base from J, leaving 11 bases between. The CDR3 DNA sequence: TGTGCCAGCAGCCGCGCGGGAGGAACTAATGAAAAACTGTTTTTT. Translated, it gives CASSRAGGTNEKLFF.

This clonotype was observed a single time. Given a much more abundant clone one base away, this may be a read error. The chain links TRBV6-1 to TRBJ2-3; perhaps TRBD2 as D (6 bases). From germline, CDR1 is MNHNS and CDR2 SASEGT. This CDR3 contains 13 residues. The CDR3 sequence: CAGSRSGEDTQYF. Written as DNA, the CDR3 is TGTGCCGGCAGTCGATCGGGGGAGGATACGCAGTATTTT.

The chain combines TRBV3-1 with TRBJ2-5, with D tentatively TRBD2 (6 bases). The CDR3 has 15 amino acids. Germline CDR1 reads LGHDT; CDR2 reads YNNKEL (reference sequence). Trimming cost V 0 bases and J 7 bases, with 15 bases left between them. The CDR3 loop reads CASSQDLRERGTQYF. The CDR3 DNA is TGTGCCAGCAGCCAAGATTTGCGGGAACGTGGGACCCAGTACTTC.

V gene TRBV4-1 combines with J gene TRBJ2-1; tentatively, D is TRBD1 (6 bases). Germline assignment: CDR1 MGHRA and CDR2 YSYEKL. CDR3 length equals 12 residues. Trimming left V 1 base short and J 12 bases short, with 10 bases between. In DNA form, the CDR3 reads TGCGCCAGCAGCCAAGGGGGCAGGGGGCAGTTCTTC. It translates to CASSQGGRGQFF.

The V and J genes are TRBV18 and TRBJ2-7; 8 bases are shared with TRBD2. Trimming took 0 bases from V and 0 from J; bases not matched to a gene: 1. CDR3 length: 15 residues. From germline, CDR1 is KGHSH and CDR2 LQKENI. The CDR3 DNA sequence: TGTGCCAGCTCACCACCTAGCGGGACCTCCTACGAGCAGTACTTC. Protein: CASSPPSGTSYEQYF.

The genes are TRBV12-3 or TRBV12-4 and TRBJ1-2; 10 bases match TRBD1. V dropped 3 bases and J dropped 1; count of bases not matched to a gene: 11. This CDR3 spans 18 amino acids. The CDR3 nucleotides are TGTGCCAGCAGTTTCCTCCGGGACAGGGGAGGGATTAACTATGGCTACACCTTC. This codes for CASSFLRDRGGINYGYTF.